Given below is one TCR beta chain in context. The junction differs from germline at one of its ends, possibly a read error. This sample was taken from a study of PD-L1 blockade in urothelial cancer. About the study: Male sex and bladder-origin urothelial cancer were recorded for about 90% of the roughly 30 patients. T cells were recovered from blood samples at a median of 141,255.

This table comes from immunoSEQ multiplex PCR, and its TCRdb copy is limited to in-frame clones, with some not included. Among 95,000 to 100,000 clones listed, about nine tenths were seen once. The time point denotes: pretreatment peripheral blood. Patients had urothelial carcinoma that was locally advanced or metastatic. This CDR3 is built from 17 residues. Germline CDR1 SNHLY, CDR2 FYNNEI. This sample comprised PBMCs, obtained around atezolizumab (anti-PD-L1) treatment. The rearrangement uses TRBV2 and TRBJ2-5; possibly TRBD2 for D (6 bases). This TCR came from a man in his 60s with urothelial cancer. The CDR3 protein is CASKAGRGAGPQETQYF. In nucleotides, the CDR3 is TGTGCAAGCAAGGCGGGGAGAGGGGCAGGGCCCCAAGAGACCCAGTACTTC.